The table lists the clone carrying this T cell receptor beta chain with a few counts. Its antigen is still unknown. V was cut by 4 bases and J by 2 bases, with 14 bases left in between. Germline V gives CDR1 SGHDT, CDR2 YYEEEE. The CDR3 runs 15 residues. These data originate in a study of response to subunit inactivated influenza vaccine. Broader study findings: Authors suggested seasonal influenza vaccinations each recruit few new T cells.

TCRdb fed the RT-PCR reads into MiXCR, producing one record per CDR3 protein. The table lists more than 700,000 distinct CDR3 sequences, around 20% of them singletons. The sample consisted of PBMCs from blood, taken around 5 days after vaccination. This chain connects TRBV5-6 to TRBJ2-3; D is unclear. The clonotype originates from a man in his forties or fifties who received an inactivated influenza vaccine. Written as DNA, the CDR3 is TGTGCCAGCAGCCGACCGCCAGCATTCACAGATACGCAGTATTTT. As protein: CASSRPPAFTDTQYF.